This T cell receptor beta chain was documented in a study of T cells in Graves' hyperthyroidism and ophthalmopathy. Using RNA transcripts as the source, TCR beta CDR3 regions were amplified. Using the HTBI primer set, a first-round RT-PCR was run on the TCR CDR3. In TCRdb, the multiplex PCR reads were re-called with MiXCR into one record per CDR3 protein. The sample includes about 560,000 distinct CDR3 sequences, 15% to 18% of them seen just once. Germline V CDR1 and CDR2: SGHDN, FVKESK. Trimming took 3 bases from V and 2 from J, leaving 8 bases between them. The CDR3 has 13 residues. The source is a woman between 25 and 40 years old with Graves' hyperthyroidism. The rearrangement uses TRBV14 and TRBJ2-7; unclear D gene. Sequenced input: blood. The CDR3 sequence: CASSHGIAYEQYF. The DNA of the CDR3 is TGTGCCAGCAGCCATGGAATAGCCTACGAGCAGTACTTC.